This T cell receptor beta chain emerged from a study of identical twins. Study observations and caveats: Whereas memory repertoires showed no such difference, abundant cord blood beta clonotypes carried fewer insertions.

This clonotype has just a few counts. Its antigen remains unknown. TCRdb redid the calling of the 5' RACE reads with MiXCR, one entry per CDR3 protein. The table shows nearly 650,000 distinct CDR3 sequences, with about 7.6% occurring only once. This CDR3 contains 13 residues. The germline CDR1 and CDR2 sequences are SQVTM and ANQGSEA. The germline V and J ends were trimmed by 4 bases and 1 base, with 7 bases remaining between them. This sample also belongs to another study, concerning yellow fever vaccine responses in identical twins.

The chain has TRBV29-1 and TRBJ2-2; D possibly uses TRBD1 or TRBD2 (5 bases each). The specimen was PBMCs. The TCR was taken from a woman between 18 and 29 years old in good health. The CDR3 loop is CSVGGKNTGELFF. The CDR3 DNA sequence: TGCAGCGTTGGGGGGAAGAACACCGGGGAGCTGTTTTTT.